The sequence of this T cell receptor (beta chain) was determined in a study of response to subunit inactivated influenza vaccine. Study findings and constraints: Seasonal influenza vaccination, on each occasion, was suggested by the authors to recruit few new T cells.

Trimming at V came to 5 bases and at J to 0 bases, leaving 20 bases not matched to a gene. The CDR3 covers 20 residues. TCRdb re-derived calls from the RT-PCR reads in MiXCR, one entry per CDR3 protein. The table has 400,000 to 650,000 distinct CDR3 sequences, roughly 7.6% seen once. This clonotype was found a few times. The antigen is unknown. The chain is built from TRBV12-3 or TRBV12-4 and TRBJ2-7, with TRBD2 identical over 9 bases. The TCR was taken from a man aged 50 to 75 who received an inactivated influenza vaccine. Sequencing was performed on PBMCs from blood, taken around 25 months after vaccination. The CDR3 region has the DNA TGTGCCAGCAGTCCCTTAATGGGGGCAGGGGGTAGCGGGAGCTCCTACGAGCAGTACTTC. Its translation: CASSPLMGAGGSGSSYEQYF.